This T cell receptor beta chain emerged from a study of CD8+CD57+ T cells in acquired aplastic anemia listed by TCRdb under 2018. For context, the study as a whole: On average, sorted CD4+ and CD8+ cells yielded about 3 ug of extracted DNA, with a range of about 0.18 to 27.4 ug. CD8+CD57+ expansion was defined as frequency above the mean frequency observed in healthy subjects. Paper-wide results and their limitations: Twenty-nine CD8+ CDR3 sequences were shared between patients and controls but appeared highly expressed in patients and within their immunodominant clones. CD8+ Simpson's diversity did not differ significantly between patients and healthy controls (P=0.060).

Taken from the germline V gene, the CDR1 and CDR2 loops are SNHLY and FYNNEI. The junction shows trimming of 5 bases on V and 1 base on J, plus 8 bases between the germline ends. The CDR3 measures 13 amino acids from cysteine to phenylalanine. CDR3 DNA only is kept here, 39 bases in frame from base 1. The patients picked for sequencing were ones in whom flow cytometry had shown an expansion of CD8+CD57+ cells. Every patient had severe acquired aplastic anemia, diagnosed using the International Study of Aplastic Anemia and Agranulocytosis and Camitta criteria. No therapy had been received by the patients at the time of blood sampling. In the study, sorted CD4+ and CD8+ blood T cells from patients with severe aplastic anemia and from healthy subjects underwent deep sequencing of TCR repertoires. In the USA, patient enrollment took place under clinicaltrials.gov protocols 00001620, 01623167, 00001397, 00071045, 00081523 and 00961064. Ficoll-Paque density gradient centrifugation was used to isolate peripheral blood mononuclear cells. Before DNA was extracted, CD4+ and CD8+ T cells were sorted using either FACS or magnetic beads.

Genomic DNA was used as template for profiling of TCR beta VDJ combinations and CDR3 sequences. TCR repertoire sequencing was run on an Illumina HiSeq 2000. The original pipeline was this. Repertoire assessment relied on Simpson's diversity index, CDR3 size and DJ length profiles, and TRBV/TRBJ rearrangement plots. The immunodominant clone was defined as the most abundant DNA sequence in deep sequencing data. CDR3 amino acid sequences were checked for sharing between subjects and were compared against published repertoires and the VDJdb database. The public reads were quality trimmed at Q25 with fastp and then assembled into clones with MiXCR by TCRdb, keeping productive beta chains. Every CDR3 protein is listed once, alongside the most common genes and DNA of its rows. The V and J calls follow TCRdb's processing rather than the paper's. The sample table contains more than 95,000 distinct CDR3 sequences; only one count was recorded for over 30% of them. Approximately 2.6% of the sample is in the top ten clones.

This clonotype was observed many times. The antigen it recognizes is unknown. One base away there is no much larger clone; base qualities are not given. Here the chain combines TRBV2 and TRBJ2-5, with TRBD2 tentatively as D gene (6 bases match). Material for sequencing was sorted CD4+, CD8+, or CD8+CD57+ T cells (not recorded which) from PBMCs. This TCR was sampled from a human donor with aplastic anemia. The nucleotide sequence is TGTGCCAGCAGTCGGGACTTCCAAGAGACCCAGTACTTC. Its amino acids are CASSRDFQETQYF.